This is a list of T cell receptor beta chains from one sample in a study of Ad26.COV2.S vaccination and SARS-CoV-2 variants. The assay was immunoSEQ multiplex PCR, and TCRdb's table has in-frame clones only and misses some. Altogether about 410,000 clones are present, about 90% being singletons, with the ten largest covering more than 1.5%. Sample: peripheral blood, taken in a trial of Ad26.COV2.S vaccine versus placebo. The receptors were gathered from a person aged 18-60 years who received the Ad26.COV2.S COVID-19 vaccine or a placebo. The CDR3 runs from the conserved cysteine through the conserved F or W. The order of the fields is D gene, J gene, V gene, CDR3 length, CDR3 protein. The D gene is left open where the match is weak.

.,TRBJ1-2,TRBV24-1,15,CATSDPGRNFYGYTF
.,TRBJ2-3,TRBV2,16,CASSEPLSVGADTQYF
.,TRBJ2-2,TRBV9,16,CASSAPRAGASGELFF
.,TRBJ2-6,TRBV4-3,15,CASSSGSSGANVLTF
.,TRBJ1-3,TRBV28,15,CASSLWGAGGNTIYF
.,TRBJ1-1,TRBV7-2,15,CASSQGGFGNTEAFF
.,TRBJ2-5,TRBV5-1,14,CASSSQGLSETQYF
.,TRBJ2-1,TRBV30,13,CASGGTYYNEQFF
.,TRBJ1-2,TRBV28,16,CASSLYKQQGGGGYTF
.,TRBJ2-5,TRBV6-5,14,CASSSRTVQETQYF
TRBD1,TRBJ1-1,TRBV6-5,15,CASRPTGQRGTEAFF
.,TRBJ2-4,TRBV30,15,CAWSRGGTSKNIQYF
.,TRBJ2-3,TRBV10-1,16,CASSRSLGGSTDTQYF
TRBD1,TRBJ2-3,TRBV29-1,16,CSVYLTGAPSTDTQYF
.,TRBJ2-5,TRBV6-5,13,CASRNGGAETQYF
.,TRBJ1-2,TRBV5-5,15,CASSLVSQGGVGYTF
.,TRBJ1-6,TRBV18,15,CASSAGSSYNSPLHF
TRBD2,TRBJ2-1,TRBV20-1,11,CSASGGGEQFF
.,TRBJ1-4,TRBV5-1,16,CASSLRDGYSTEKLFF
.,TRBJ1-2,TRBV20-1,12,CSASWQHYGYTF
TRBD2,TRBJ2-2,TRBV7-2,17,CASSLVLAGGLHGELFF
TRBD2,TRBJ2-7,TRBV27,16,CASSTLSQRGVDEQYF
.,TRBJ2-1,TRBV27,14,CASSFPGHNNEQFF
.,TRBJ1-3,TRBV18,16,CASSPDRGPTGNTIYF
.,TRBJ1-1,TRBV27,14,CASRAAGGVTEAFF
.,TRBJ2-1,TRBV6-2/TRBV6-3,12,CASSYSPDEQFF
TRBD1,TRBJ1-2,TRBV2,14,CASRGDRVADGYTF
TRBD1,TRBJ1-6,TRBV20-1,15,CSASNPWTGDSPLHF
.,TRBJ1-5,TRBV10-1,16,CASSDLFPSGNQPQHF
.,TRBJ1-1,TRBV4-3,14,CASSQTDGGAEAFF
.,TRBJ1-4,TRBV9,14,CASSLSTGNEKLFF
TRBD1,TRBJ1-2,TRBV2,13,CASSLQGNYGYTF
.,TRBJ2-7,TRBV5-4,11,CASSRGYEQYF
TRBD1,TRBJ1-1,TRBV19,15,CASSDPGQGDTEAFF
.,TRBJ1-5,TRBV19,16,CASSSPTYRSNQPQHF
.,TRBJ2-5,TRBV12-3/TRBV12-4,13,CASSFSRGETQYF
.,TRBJ2-3,TRBV5-1,15,CASSLKGGTTDTQYF
.,TRBJ2-7,TRBV7-9,13,CASSLASRYEQYF
.,TRBJ2-5,TRBV28,14,CASSYRTPKETQYF
TRBD1,TRBJ1-6,TRBV19,15,CASSSFGTGSESLHF
TRBD2,TRBJ2-7,TRBV11-2,15,CASSPTSGVPYEQYF
.,TRBJ2-6,TRBV19,18,CASSIQSVYSSGANVLTF
.,TRBJ2-3,TRBV12-3/TRBV12-4,13,CASNAGGPDTQYF
.,TRBJ1-6,TRBV11-2,12,CASSIHNSPLHF
TRBD1,TRBJ1-4,TRBV30,15,CAWTTTGGTNEKLFF
.,TRBJ2-3,TRBV12-3/TRBV12-4,13,CASSLGGPDTQYF
.,TRBJ2-2,TRBV7-9,15,CASSLRGSNTGELFF
TRBD2,TRBJ2-3,TRBV28,20,CASSPPPGTSFAYPTDTQYF
.,TRBJ2-7,TRBV7-9,15,CASRAPSLSDHEQYF
.,TRBJ2-1,TRBV4-3,15,CASSQGLASYNEQFF
TRBD1,TRBJ2-7,TRBV6-5,15,CASSYSTGAFYEQYF
TRBD2,TRBJ2-1,TRBV16,19,CASSQPGTSGGARGNEQFF
.,TRBJ2-7,TRBV6-5,11,CASRTETGQYF